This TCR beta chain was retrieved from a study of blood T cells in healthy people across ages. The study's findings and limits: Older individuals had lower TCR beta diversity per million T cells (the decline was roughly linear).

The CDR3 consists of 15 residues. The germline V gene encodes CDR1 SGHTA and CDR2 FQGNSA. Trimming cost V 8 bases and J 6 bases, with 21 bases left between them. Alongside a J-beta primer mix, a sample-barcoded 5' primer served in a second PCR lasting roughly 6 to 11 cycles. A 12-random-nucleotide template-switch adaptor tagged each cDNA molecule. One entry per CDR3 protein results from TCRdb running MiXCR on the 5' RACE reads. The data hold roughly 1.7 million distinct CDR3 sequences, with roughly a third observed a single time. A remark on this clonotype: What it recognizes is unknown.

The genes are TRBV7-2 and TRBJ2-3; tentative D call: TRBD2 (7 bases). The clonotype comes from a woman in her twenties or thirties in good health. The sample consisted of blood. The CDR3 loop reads CASQKGGYTRDTQYF. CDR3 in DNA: TGTGCCAGCCAGAAGGGGGGGTACACCCGGGATACGCAGTATTTT.